One sample yielded the 10 T cell receptor beta chains listed below, sequenced in a study of control samples from healthy donors and cancer patients. Assay used: immunoSEQ multiplex PCR; TCRdb lists only in-frame clones, some missing. The sample has around 110,000 clones, 85% to 90% seen once; the top ten hold around 2.5%. Material: blood. The receptors were sampled from a woman aged 65 to 85 in good health.

This sequence joins TRBV6-5 and TRBJ1-1; D gene unclear. V was cut by 7 bases and J by 3 bases, with 12 bases left in between. CDR1 MNHEY and CDR2 SVGAGI come from the germline V gene. The CDR3 spans 13 residues. CDR3 in DNA: TGTGCCAGCAACAGACTTTGGTACACTGAAGCTTTCTTT. Protein: CASNRLWYTEAFF.

This sequence joins TRBV7-9 and TRBJ2-7; 7 bases line up with TRBD1. J gave up 2 bases and V 7 bases, and 8 bases lay outside the gene matches. CDR3 length equals 14 residues. CDR1 is SEHNR, CDR2 FQNEAQ, per germline (reference sequence). The CDR3, as DNA: TGTGCCAGCAAGGGGCAGGGGGTCCCCTACGAGCAGTACTTC. Translated: CASKGQGVPYEQYF.

This clone was seen only once. This rearrangement joins TRBV20-1 to TRBJ1-5; D gene ambiguous. This CDR3 has 15 residues. Between the trimmed V and J ends, which lost 3 bases and 3 bases, there was a span of 15 bases. Per the germline V gene, CDR1 is DFQATT and CDR2 is SNEGSKA (reference sequence). CDR3: CSASSWGGNNQPQHF. DNA of the CDR3: TGCAGTGCTAGTTCGTGGGGAGGGAACAATCAGCCCCAGCATTTT.

The rearrangement uses TRBV18 and TRBJ2-1; tentatively, D is TRBD2 (6 bases). Germline CDR1 is KGHSH and CDR2 is LQKENI. V lost 5 bases and J 7 bases, leaving 6 bases between the germline ends. The CDR3 consists of 11 residues. DNA for the CDR3: TGTGCCAGCTCAGGGGGGAATGAGCAGTTCTTC. Encoded protein: CASSGGNEQFF.

The chain employs TRBV7-9 and TRBJ2-7; TRBD2 might be the D (6 bases). The ends were cut back, 0 bases at V and 2 bases at J, with 8 bases in the middle. The germline V gene encodes CDR1 SEHNR and CDR2 FQNEAQ (reference sequence). The CDR3 spans 14 residues. The CDR3 region has the DNA TGTGCCAGCAGCTTAGCGGGGGGAGCCTACGAGCAGTACTTC. Its translation: CASSLAGGAYEQYF.

The chain has TRBV6-1 and TRBJ1-6; no reliable D call. The CDR3 spans 17 residues. Trimming took 3 bases from V and 5 from J, leaving 17 bases between them. CDR1 is MNHNS, CDR2 SASEGT, per germline. CDR3 DNA: TGTGCCAGCAGTGAGAACCCCTTGGCGGGGAATAATTCACCCCTCCACTTT. This sequence encodes CASSENPLAGNNSPLHF.

The rearrangement links TRBV2 to TRBJ2-2; TRBD1 agrees at 7 bases. The CDR3 loop spans 16 amino acids. The V gene end was trimmed by 4 bases and the J gene end by 4 bases; junction bases not matched to a gene: 9. Germline lookup yields CDR1 SNHLY and CDR2 FYNNEI. The CDR3 DNA sequence: TGTGCCAGCAGTGTAGTAACAGGGGAATTCACCGGGGAGCTGTTTTTT. It encodes CASSVVTGEFTGELFF. Full variable domain (remainder filled in from reference TRBV2 and TRBJ2-2): EPEVTQTPSHQVTQMGQEVILRCVPISNHLYFYWYRQILGQKVEFLVSFYNNEISEKSEIFDDQFSVERPDGSNFTLKIRSTKLEDSAMYFCASSVVTGEFTGELFFGEGSRLTVL.

As regards this clone: The same CDR3 also results from other DNA sequences found in this sample. CDR3 sequence (DNA): TGTGCCAGCAGCCAAGCAGGGGGTAACTATGGCTACACCTTC. Its protein product is CASSQAGGNYGYTF. The chain carries TRBV3-1 (or the pseudogene TRBV3-2) and TRBJ1-2, with 7 bases fitting TRBD1. The CDR3 totals 14 residues. Germline CDR1 reads LGHDT; CDR2 reads YNNKEL (reference sequence). V was pared by 1 base and J by 1 base, with 0 bases of the junction left unmatched.

The V gene is TRBV2, the J gene TRBJ2-6, with D hard to call. The germline CDR1 and CDR2 sequences are SNHLY and FYNNEI. Trimming shortened V by 2 bases and J by 0 bases, and 5 bases separated the two germline ends. This CDR3 has 15 amino acids. CDR3 amino acids: CASSELTSGANVLTF. Here the CDR3 DNA reads TGTGCCAGCAGTGAATTGACCTCTGGGGCCAACGTCCTGACTTTC.

The chain has TRBV11-2 and TRBJ1-4; 8 bases are a match to TRBD1. The CDR3 has 15 amino acids. Germline assignment: CDR1 SGHAT and CDR2 FQNNGV. Trimming cost V 2 bases and J 5 bases; bases outside gene matches: 4. The chain's CDR3 is CASSLSRGRNEKLFF. For the CDR3, the DNA is TGTGCCAGCAGCTTAAGCAGGGGGCGGAATGAAAAACTGTTTTTT.